This T cell receptor beta chain comes out of a study of blood T cell repertoires in COVID-19. As for the study in general: Acute and convalescent COVID-19 specimens originated in the United States, Italy and Spain.

The protocol was immunoSEQ multiplex PCR, while the TCRdb copy is restricted to in-frame clones and leaves out a portion. The sample lists fewer than 90,000 clones; more than 70% were seen once. Trimming removed 3 bases from V and 5 bases from J, with 12 bases in between. Germline assignment: CDR1 SGHRS and CDR2 YFSETQ. This CDR3 has 15 residues. Sequenced input: peripheral blood. This TCR came from a woman aged 80 or over with acute or convalescent COVID-19. J is TRBJ1-6 and V is TRBV5-1; D perhaps matches TRBD1 (5 bases). The CDR3 region has the DNA TGCGCCAGCAGCTCTCAGGGAACCCATAATTCACCCCTCCACTTT. Encoded protein: CASSSQGTHNSPLHF.